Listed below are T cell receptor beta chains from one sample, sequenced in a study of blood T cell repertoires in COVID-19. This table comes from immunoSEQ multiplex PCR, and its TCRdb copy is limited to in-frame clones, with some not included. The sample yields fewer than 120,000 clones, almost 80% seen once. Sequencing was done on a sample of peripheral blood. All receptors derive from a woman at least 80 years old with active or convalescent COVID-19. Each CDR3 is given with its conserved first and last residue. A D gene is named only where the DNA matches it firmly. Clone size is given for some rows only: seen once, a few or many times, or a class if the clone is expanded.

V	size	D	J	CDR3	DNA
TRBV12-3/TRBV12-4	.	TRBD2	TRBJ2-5	CASRGLDGETQYF	TGTGCCAGCAGAGGACTAGATGGAGAGACCCAGTACTTC
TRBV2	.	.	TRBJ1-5	CASGRQGNQPQHF	TGTGCCAGTGGCCGACAGGGCAATCAGCCCCAGCATTTT
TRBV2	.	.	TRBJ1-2	CASSGEGGVYGYTF	TGTGCCAGCAGTGGTGAGGGAGGGGTATATGGCTACACCTTC
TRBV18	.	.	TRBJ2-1	CASSPISGVRNEQFF	TGTGCCAGCTCACCCATTTCGGGAGTAAGGAATGAGCAGTTCTTC
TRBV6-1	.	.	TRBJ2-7	CASSELAALYEQYF	TGTGCCAGCAGTGAATTAGCGGCACTTTACGAGCAGTACTTC
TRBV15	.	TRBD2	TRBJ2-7	CATSTRLAVSYEQYF	TGTGCCACCAGCACCAGACTAGCGGTTTCCTACGAGCAGTACTTC
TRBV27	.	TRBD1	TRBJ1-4	CASSFTGGGENEKLFF	TGTGCCAGCAGTTTTACAGGGGGTGGGGAAAATGAAAAACTGTTTTTT
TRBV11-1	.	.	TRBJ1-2	CASSLGGTAYGYTF	TGTGCCAGCAGCTTAGGCGGGACGGCCTATGGCTACACCTTC
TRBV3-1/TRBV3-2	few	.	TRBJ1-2	CASSQRRGAHRYGYTF	TGTGCCAGCAGCCAGCGGCGGGGGGCGCACCGCTATGGCTACACCTTC
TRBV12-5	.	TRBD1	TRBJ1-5	CASGFGTGANQPQHF	TGTGCTAGTGGTTTTGGGACAGGTGCTAATCAGCCCCAGCATTTT
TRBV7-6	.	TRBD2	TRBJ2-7	CASARGTVTSGMRDEQYF	TGTGCCAGCGCTCGGGGCACTGTGACTAGCGGGATGCGGGACGAGCAGTACTTC
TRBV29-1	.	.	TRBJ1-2	CSVEGQENYGYTF	TGCAGCGTTGAAGGACAGGAGAACTATGGCTACACCTTC
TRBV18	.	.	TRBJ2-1	CASSPMKGGPGPGGNNEQFF	TGTGCCAGCTCACCGATGAAAGGGGGCCCGGGACCCGGGGGAAACAATGAGCAGTTCTTC
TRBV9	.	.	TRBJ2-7	CASSVAPTYEQYF	TGTGCCAGCAGCGTAGCCCCCACCTACGAGCAGTACTTC
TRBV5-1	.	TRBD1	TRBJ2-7	CASSSPGQGAYEQYF	TGCGCCAGCAGCTCGCCGGGACAGGGGGCTTACGAGCAGTACTTC
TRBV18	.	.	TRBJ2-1	CASSPFTGPYNEQFF	TGTGCCAGCTCACCATTCACAGGCCCCTACAATGAGCAGTTCTTC
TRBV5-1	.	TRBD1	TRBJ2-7	CASSSTGQGLREQYF	TGCGCCAGCAGCTCGACCGGACAGGGGTTGAGGGAGCAGTACTTC
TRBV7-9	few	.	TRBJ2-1	CASSNRDWIYNEQFF	TGTGCCAGCAGCAACCGGGACTGGATCTACAATGAGCAGTTCTTC
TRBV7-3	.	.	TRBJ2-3	CASGVGRPTDTQYF	TGTGCCAGCGGGGTGGGGCGACCCACAGATACGCAGTATTTT
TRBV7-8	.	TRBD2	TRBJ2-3	CASSRHPGGGTDTQYF	TGTGCCAGCAGCCGCCACCCGGGGGGAGGCACAGATACGCAGTATTTT
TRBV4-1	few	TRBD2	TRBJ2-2	CASSQGGAGVVTGELFF	TGCGCCAGCAGCCAAGGTGGGGCGGGAGTGGTCACCGGGGAGCTGTTTTTT
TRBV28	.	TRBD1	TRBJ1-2	CASSTPGGANYGYTF	TGTGCCAGCAGCACCCCAGGGGGCGCAAACTATGGCTACACCTTC
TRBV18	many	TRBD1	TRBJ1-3	CASSPSTGGSGNTIYF	TGTGCCAGCTCACCCTCGACAGGGGGCTCTGGAAACACCATATATTTT
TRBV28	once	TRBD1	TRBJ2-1	CASSSSGTGKNEQFF	TGTGCCAGCAGTTCATCCGGGACAGGGAAGAATGAGCAGTTCTTC
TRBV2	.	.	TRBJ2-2	CARRRRGGGDTGELFF	TGTGCCCGCCGCCGGAGGGGGGGAGGGGACACCGGGGAGCTGTTTTTT
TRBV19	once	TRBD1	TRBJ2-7	CASSIDRVNEQYF	TGTGCCAGTAGTATTGACAGGGTGAACGAGCAGTACTTC
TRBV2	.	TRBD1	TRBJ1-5	CASRGTASNQPQHF	TGTGCCAGCAGGGGGACAGCTAGCAATCAGCCCCAGCATTTT
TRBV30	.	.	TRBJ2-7	CAWRPRAQTYEQYF	TGTGCCTGGAGGCCGCGCGCACAGACCTACGAGCAGTACTTC
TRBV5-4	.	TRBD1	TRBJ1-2	CASSLRQGGGYTF	TGTGCCAGCAGCTTGCGACAGGGGGGAGGCTACACCTTC
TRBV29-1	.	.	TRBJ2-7	CSVEVGQGGDEQYF	TGCAGCGTTGAAGTCGGGCAGGGCGGGGACGAGCAGTACTTC
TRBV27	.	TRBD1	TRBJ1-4	CASSLYWMGQGVGGRGKLFF	TGTGCCAGCAGTTTATACTGGATGGGACAGGGAGTAGGAGGAAGAGGAAAACTGTTTTTT
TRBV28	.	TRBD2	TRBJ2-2	CASSFIRTSGTNTGELFF	TGTGCCAGCAGTTTCATAAGGACTAGCGGGACGAACACCGGGGAGCTGTTTTTT
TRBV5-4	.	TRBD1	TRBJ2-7	CASSVPNGPGQGIHEQYF	TGTGCCAGCAGCGTTCCGAATGGACCGGGACAGGGAATCCACGAGCAGTACTTC
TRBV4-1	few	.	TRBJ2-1	CASSVRGEQFF	TGCGCCAGCAGCGTAAGAGGTGAGCAGTTCTTC
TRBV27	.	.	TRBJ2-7	CASSFLSPTGGGYEQCF	TGTGCCAGCAGTTTCCTCTCACCGACAGGTGGGGGCTACGAGCAGTGCTTC
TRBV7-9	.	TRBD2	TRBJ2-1	CASSPLADSYNEQFF	TGTGCCAGCAGCCCACTAGCGGACTCCTACAATGAGCAGTTCTTC
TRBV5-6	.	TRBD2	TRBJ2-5	CASSLDRTSGSTETQYF	TGTGCCAGCAGCTTGGACAGGACTAGCGGGAGTACGGAGACCCAGTACTTC
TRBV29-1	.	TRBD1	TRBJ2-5	CSVDKGAYETQYF	TGCAGCGTTGATAAGGGGGCGTATGAGACCCAGTACTTC
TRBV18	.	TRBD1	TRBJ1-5	CASSPGQGRQPQHF	TGTGCCAGCTCACCCGGACAGGGACGCCAGCCCCAGCATTTT
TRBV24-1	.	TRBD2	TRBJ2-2	CATSGTSGSDAGELFF	TGTGCCACCAGTGGGACTAGCGGGAGTGATGCCGGGGAGCTGTTTTTT
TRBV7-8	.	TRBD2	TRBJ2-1	CASSSDPSGSSYNEQFF	TGTGCCAGCAGCTCGGACCCTAGCGGGAGCTCCTACAATGAGCAGTTCTTC
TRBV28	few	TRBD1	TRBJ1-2	CASRTGTGGLGGYTF	TGTGCCAGCAGGACGGGGACAGGGGGTTTGGGAGGCTACACCTTC
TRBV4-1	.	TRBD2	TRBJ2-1	CASSRTRSAGEAHEQFF	TGCGCCAGCAGCCGGACCCGGAGCGCGGGAGAAGCCCATGAGCAGTTCTTC
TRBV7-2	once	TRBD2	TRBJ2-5	CASSLRLAGGYRETQYF	TGTGCCAGCAGCTTACGACTAGCGGGAGGGTATAGGGAGACCCAGTACTTC
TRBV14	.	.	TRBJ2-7	CASSLGGNSYEQYF	TGTGCCAGCAGCCTTGGGGGGAACTCCTACGAGCAGTACTTC
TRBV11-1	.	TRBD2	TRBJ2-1	CASSLTSTYNEQFF	TGTGCCAGCAGCTTGACTAGCACCTACAATGAGCAGTTCTTC
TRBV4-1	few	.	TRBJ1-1	CASSQDLGGFEAFF	TGCGCCAGCAGCCAAGATTTGGGGGGTTTTGAAGCTTTCTTT
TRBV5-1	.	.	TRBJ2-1	CASSLSSNEQFF	TGCGCCAGCAGCCTTTCTAGTAATGAGCAGTTCTTC
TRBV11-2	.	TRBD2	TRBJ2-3	CASSRDLAGGADTQYF	TGTGCCAGCAGCCGCGACTTGGCGGGGGGGGCAGATACGCAGTATTTT
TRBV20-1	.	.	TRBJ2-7	CSAHQDYEQYF	TGCAGTGCGCATCAGGACTACGAGCAGTACTTC
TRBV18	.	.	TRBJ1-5	CASSPNEGDQPQHF	TGTGCCAGCTCACCAAACGAAGGGGATCAGCCCCAGCATTTT
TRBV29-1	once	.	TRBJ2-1	CSVTFALTGALDDEQFF	TGCAGCGTCACTTTCGCCTTGACGGGAGCCCTCGACGATGAGCAGTTCTTC
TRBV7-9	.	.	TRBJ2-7	CASSLSGTPLTEQYF	TGTGCCAGCAGCTTAAGCGGGACACCCCTCACCGAGCAGTACTTC
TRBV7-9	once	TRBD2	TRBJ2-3	CASSSGLAELTDTQYF	TGTGCCAGCAGCTCAGGACTAGCGGAACTCACAGATACGCAGTATTTT
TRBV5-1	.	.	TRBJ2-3	CASSFVAESTDTQYF	TGCGCCAGCAGCTTTGTAGCGGAGAGCACAGATACGCAGTATTTT
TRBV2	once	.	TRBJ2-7	CASRPPRDHYEQYF	TGTGCCAGCAGACCCCCGCGGGACCACTACGAGCAGTACTTC
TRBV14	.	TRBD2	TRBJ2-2	CASSQASGEVAGELFF	TGTGCCAGCAGCCAAGCTAGCGGGGAAGTCGCCGGGGAGCTGTTTTTT